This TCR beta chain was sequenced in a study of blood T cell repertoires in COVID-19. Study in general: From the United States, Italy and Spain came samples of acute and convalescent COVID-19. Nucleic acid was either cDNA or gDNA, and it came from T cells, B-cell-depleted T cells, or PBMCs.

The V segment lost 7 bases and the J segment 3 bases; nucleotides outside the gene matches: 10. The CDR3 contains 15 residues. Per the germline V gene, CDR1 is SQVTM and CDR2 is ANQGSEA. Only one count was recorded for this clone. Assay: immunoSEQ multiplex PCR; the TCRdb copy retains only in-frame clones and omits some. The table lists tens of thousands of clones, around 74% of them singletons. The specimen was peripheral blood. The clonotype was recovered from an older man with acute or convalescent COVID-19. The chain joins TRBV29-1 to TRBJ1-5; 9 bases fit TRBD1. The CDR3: CSAQSGTGSNQPQHF. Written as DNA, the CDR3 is TGCAGCGCTCAATCCGGGACAGGGTCCAATCAGCCCCAGCATTTT.